This TCR beta chain appears in the sequencing data of a study of CD8 T cells in ankylosing spondylitis. Study-wide findings and caveats: Apparently characteristic of ankylosing spondylitis blood was a TCR beta motif (eight highly homologous variants).

TCRdb redid the calling of the 5' RACE reads with MiXCR, one entry per CDR3 protein. The sample has hundreds of thousands of distinct CDR3 sequences; 12% are singletons. Regarding this clonotype: The antigen is undetermined.

Trimming cost V 7 bases and J 6 bases, with 13 bases left between them. CDR3 length: 13 amino acids. Per germline, CDR1 SGHNT and CDR2 YYREEE (reference sequence). Sequenced: blood, either unsorted or a sorted T cell fraction (not recorded which). The TCR was taken from a male donor with ankylosing spondylitis. The chain employs TRBV5-4 and TRBJ1-4; D may be TRBD1 (6 bases). CDR3 DNA sequence: TGTGCCAGCGCGGCGGCAGGGGATGAAAAACTGTTTTTT. Its protein product is CASAAAGDEKLFF.